This entry lists 11 T cell receptor beta chains sequenced from one sample in a study of human T cells and chemical hapten exposure. This sample's time point: patch test 3, about 24 weeks after DPC sensitization. Described treatment: therapeutic diphenylcyclopropenone sensitization with weekly scalp DPC. TCRdb re-derived calls from the RACE reads in MiXCR, one entry per CDR3 protein. The repertoire holds about 82,000 distinct CDR3 sequences, with approximately 13% as singletons. The source was whole blood, collected in connection with sensitization to the hapten diphenylcyclopropenone (DPC). The receptors originated from a woman in her forties or fifties with alopecia areata. Some clones in this sample may be carry-over from other donors' samples.

The V gene is TRBV12-3 or TRBV12-4, the J gene TRBJ2-1; TRBD2 agrees at 14 bases. CDR3 size: 17 residues. Trimming cost V 5 bases and J 1 base; bases outside gene matches: 4. CDR3 in DNA: TGTGCCAGCAGTCGACTAGCGGGAGGGCCGTCCTACAATGAGCAGTTCTTC. Protein product: CASSRLAGGPSYNEQFF.

The J gene is TRBJ1-2, the V gene TRBV5-6, with TRBD1 matching 7 bases. This CDR3 region has 13 residues. Germline values: CDR1 SGHDT, CDR2 YYEEEE. J gave up 6 bases and V 5 bases, and 7 bases lay outside the gene matches. In DNA, the CDR3 is TGTGCCAGCAGGGCCGGACAGGATCATGGCTACACCTTC. This codes for CASRAGQDHGYTF.

CDR3 DNA sequence: TGTGCCAGCAGCGTACCCCCCAGTACCGGGGAGCTGTTTTTT. This encodes CASSVPPSTGELFF. The gene calls are TRBV9 and TRBJ2-2; D unresolved. Trimming cost V 1 base and J 5 bases, with 9 bases left between them. The germline CDR1 and CDR2 sequences are SGDLS and YYNGEE. The CDR3 length is 14 residues.

This chain uses TRBV20-1 with TRBJ2-2; TRBD2 matches 14 bases. This CDR3 region has 19 residues. V dropped 0 bases and J dropped 3; count of bases not matched to a gene: 9. Germline V CDR1 and CDR2: DFQATT, SNEGSKA (reference sequence). The CDR3 loop is CSARDFETSGRVYTGELFF. Written as DNA, the CDR3 is TGCAGTGCTAGAGATTTTGAGACTAGCGGGAGGGTATACACCGGGGAGCTGTTTTTT.

This clonotype was counted between two and nine times. The chain has TRBV12-3 or TRBV12-4 and TRBJ2-1; TRBD2 matches at 12 bases. The ends lost 6 bases at V and 4 bases at J; junction bases unmatched: 4. This CDR3 has 15 amino acids. The CDR3: CASRIGLAGYNEQFF. The CDR3 nucleotides read TGTGCCAGCAGGATAGGACTAGCGGGGTACAATGAGCAGTTCTTC.

This clonotype was observed a handful of times. The chain combines TRBV29-1 with TRBJ2-7; possible D gene TRBD2, 5 bases. The germline V and J ends were trimmed by 3 bases and 5 bases, with 17 bases remaining between them. The CDR3 extends over 14 amino acids. Per germline, CDR1 SQVTM and CDR2 ANQGSEA. Here the CDR3 DNA reads TGCAGCGTTGACGGCGGGCACGGCCCCGACGAGCAGTACTTC. Its translation is CSVDGGHGPDEQYF.

This clonotype turned up a few times. The V gene is TRBV18, the J gene TRBJ2-3; 9 bases fit TRBD1. Unmatched junction bases numbered 7, after V lost 3 bases and J lost 6 bases. Per the germline V gene, CDR1 is KGHSH and CDR2 is LQKENI. The CDR3 has 15 residues. This CDR3 is CASSPGQGVIDTQYF. The CDR3 DNA sequence: TGTGCCAGCTCACCGGGACAGGGTGTGATTGATACGCAGTATTTT.

J is TRBJ2-7 and V is TRBV12-3 or TRBV12-4; D uncertain. V was trimmed by 1 base and J by 4 bases, leaving 8 bases between them. The CDR3 loop spans 13 amino acids. This chain's CDR3 is CASSLVSKYEQYF. The CDR3 DNA reads TGTGCCAGCAGTTTAGTCTCAAAATACGAGCAGTACTTC.

The V gene is TRBV5-1, the J gene TRBJ2-1; the D gene is possibly TRBD2 (5 bases). V lost 0 bases and J lost 9, with 16 bases in between. Germline-derived CDR1 and CDR2 are SGHRS and YFSETQ. CDR3 length: 15 amino acids. The CDR3 here is CASSLDSAPSGEQFF. CDR3 DNA sequence: TGCGCCAGCAGCTTGGATAGCGCCCCTTCGGGTGAGCAGTTCTTC.

This clonotype was observed many times. The chain uses TRBV12-3 or TRBV12-4 and TRBJ1-5; TRBD1 matches 7 bases. This CDR3 has 14 amino acids. V lost 4 bases and J lost 2; bases outside the gene matches: 2. CDR3 loop: CASSYTGGNQPQHF. DNA for the CDR3: TGTGCCAGCAGTTATACAGGGGGCAATCAGCCCCAGCATTTT.

This clonotype was seen at least ten times. V usage is TRBV20-1 and J usage is TRBJ1-1; no clear D. V was cut by 5 bases and J by 1 base, with 8 bases left in between. Germline values: CDR1 DFQATT, CDR2 SNEGSKA (reference sequence). The CDR3 is 12 residues long. In DNA form, the CDR3 reads TGCAGTGCTCCCCAAGGGAACACTGAAGCTTTCTTT. This sequence encodes CSAPQGNTEAFF.